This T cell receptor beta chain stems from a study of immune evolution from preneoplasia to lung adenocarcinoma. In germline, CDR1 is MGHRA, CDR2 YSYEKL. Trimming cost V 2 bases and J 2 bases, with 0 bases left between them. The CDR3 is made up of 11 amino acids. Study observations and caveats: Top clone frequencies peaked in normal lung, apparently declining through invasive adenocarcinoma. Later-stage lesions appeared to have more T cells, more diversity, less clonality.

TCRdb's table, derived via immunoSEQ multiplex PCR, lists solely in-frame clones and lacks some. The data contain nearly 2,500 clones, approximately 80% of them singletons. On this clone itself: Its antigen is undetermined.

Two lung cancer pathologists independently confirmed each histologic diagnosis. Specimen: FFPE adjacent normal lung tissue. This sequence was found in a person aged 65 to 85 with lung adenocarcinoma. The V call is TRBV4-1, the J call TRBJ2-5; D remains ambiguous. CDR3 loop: CASSQQETQYF. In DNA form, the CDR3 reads TGCGCCAGCAGCCAACAAGAGACCCAGTACTTC.